Sequencing of this T cell receptor beta chain was carried out in a study of blood T cell repertoires in COVID-19. Study as a whole: Spain, Italy and the United States supplied samples that represented acute and convalescent COVID-19.

The assay was immunoSEQ multiplex PCR, and TCRdb's table has in-frame clones only and misses some. The data hold 60,000 to 70,000 clones, with approximately 88% observed a single time. Germline trimming cut 6 bases from V and 2 bases from J; bases unmatched to any gene: 6. The CDR3 runs to 16 residues. The germline V gene encodes CDR1 MNHNY and CDR2 SVGAGI (reference sequence). The sample taken for sequencing was peripheral blood. The rearrangement joins TRBV6-6 to TRBJ2-5; 13 bases fit TRBD2. This receptor was identified in an older woman with COVID-19, enrolled during active disease. The CDR3, as DNA: TGTGCCAGCAGCGCCGGGACTAGCGGGGCACAAGAGACCCAGTACTTC. Translating it yields CASSAGTSGAQETQYF.